This T cell receptor beta chain was sequenced for a study of T cell responses to AZD1222 COVID-19 vaccine. General observations from the study: Repertoires in all cases were sampled only once the peak T cell response had passed. Spike-specific TCRs gained breadth and depth after people received two AZD1222 doses. Targeting of unmutated variant regions was reportedly seen in nearly half of spike-specific TCRs. Vaccine-associated CD4 TCRs spanned spike, dominant at 160-218 and 743-854.

This table comes from immunoSEQ multiplex PCR, and its TCRdb copy is limited to in-frame clones, with some not included. The table shows 160,000 or so clones, with around 94% occurring only once. Germline V CDR1 and CDR2: SGHVS, FQNEAQ. The length of the CDR3 is 16 residues. Trimming took 2 bases from V and 8 from J; bases not matched to a gene: 9. About this clone: Its matching antigen is unknown.

This rearrangement joins TRBV7-8 to TRBJ2-1; 10 bases line up with TRBD2. The material sequenced was peripheral blood, taken on day 0 of AZD1222 vaccination. The TCR was taken from an adult in good health. Here the CDR3 reads CASSLLAGASNDEQFF. DNA for the CDR3: TGTGCCAGCAGCTTACTAGCGGGAGCAAGCAACGATGAGCAGTTCTTC.